These 26 T cell receptor beta chains share one sample of origin, sequenced in a study of CD8 T cells in ankylosing spondylitis. TCRdb re-derived calls from the 5' RACE reads in MiXCR, one entry per CDR3 protein. Of about 250,000 distinct CDR3 sequences detected, more than 25% appear once; the ten largest clones hold about 4%. Specimen: blood, either unsorted or a sorted T cell fraction (not recorded which). Receptor source: a male donor with ankylosing spondylitis or in good health (not recorded which).

This clonotype was detected a few times. The chain employs TRBV20-1 and TRBJ2-3, with D unresolved. Trimming took 0 bases from V and 6 from J, leaving 19 bases between them. The CDR3 consists of 16 residues. Germline V gene sequence: CDR1 DFQATT, CDR2 SNEGSKA (reference sequence). CDR3 bases: TGCAGTGCTAGAGACCGGAGCACTACCCTCTCGGATACGCAGTATTTT. Amino acids: CSARDRSTTLSDTQYF.

The CDR3 spells CASLGPLATEAFF. DNA of the CDR3: TGTGCCAGCTTGGGACCACTGGCGACTGAAGCTTTCTTT. The rearrangement joins TRBV7-2 to TRBJ1-1; perhaps TRBD1 as D (5 bases). The V and J ends lost 8 bases and 5 bases respectively, with 15 bases between them. There are 13 residues in the CDR3. Per the germline V gene, CDR1 is SGHTA and CDR2 is FQGNSA.

This clonotype was detected a few times. J is TRBJ2-5 and V is TRBV29-1; D is uncertain. V shed 7 bases and J shed 3 bases, with 12 bases lying between them. Germline-derived CDR1 and CDR2 are SQVTM and ANQGSEA. This CDR3 region has 12 residues. The CDR3 protein is CSAGEGEETQYF. The DNA for the CDR3 is TGCAGCGCAGGAGAAGGTGAAGAGACCCAGTACTTC.

V gene TRBV2 combines with J gene TRBJ2-5, with 7 bases lining up with TRBD1. Germline CDR1 reads SNHLY; CDR2 reads FYNNEI. The CDR3 loop spans 15 amino acids. J gave up 2 bases and V 3 bases, and 6 bases lay outside the gene matches. Here the CDR3 DNA reads TGTGCCAGCAGTGAGGTAGACAGGGATCAAGAGACCCAGTACTTC. Translation: CASSEVDRDQETQYF.

This clonotype has a handful of counts. The gene calls are TRBV10-3 and TRBJ1-5; a weak D match, TRBD1 (6 bases). Germline assignment: CDR1 ENHRY and CDR2 SYGVKD. With 3 bases removed from V and 3 bases from J, the gap between germline ends came to 12 bases. The CDR3 consists of 15 residues. In DNA form, the CDR3 reads TGTGCCATCAGTGAAGGAGGGGGGTCCAATCAGCCCCAGCATTTT. Translation: CAISEGGGSNQPQHF.

V usage is TRBV18 and J usage is TRBJ2-7, with 7 bases lining up with TRBD1. With V trimmed by 4 bases and J by 5 bases, 11 bases remained unmatched. The CDR3 has 15 residues. Germline values: CDR1 KGHSH, CDR2 LQKENI. CDR3 bases: TGTGCCAGCTCACACCGAGGGACAGCTGGGGACGAGCAGTACTTC. Amino acid sequence: CASSHRGTAGDEQYF.

The gene calls are TRBV24-1 and TRBJ2-3; TRBD2 is a possible D gene (7 bases). Germline V gene data show CDR1 as KGHDR and CDR2 as SFDVKD. The V end was cut by 3 bases, the J end by 4 bases, with 10 bases between. The CDR3 has 14 residues. For the CDR3, the DNA is TGTGCCACCAGTGATGGGGGGGCCTCAGATACGCAGTATTTT. Amino acids: CATSDGGASDTQYF.

J is TRBJ2-1 and V is TRBV29-1; 13 positions agree with TRBD2. V lost 7 bases and J lost 4; bases outside the gene matches: 7. The CDR3 has 15 residues. Germline V gene data show CDR1 as SQVTM and CDR2 as ANQGSEA. The CDR3 region is CSAKTSGGPYNEQFF. The CDR3 nucleotides read TGCAGCGCCAAGACTAGCGGGGGGCCGTACAATGAGCAGTTCTTC.

The chain links TRBV12-3 or TRBV12-4 to TRBJ2-7, with 9 bases aligning to TRBD2. The CDR3 is 14 amino acids. Unmatched junction bases numbered 0, after V lost 1 base and J lost 2 bases. The CDR3 loop reads CASSLGLAAYEQYF. CDR3 bases: TGTGCCAGCAGTTTAGGACTAGCGGCCTACGAGCAGTACTTC.

The chain is built from TRBV5-1 and TRBJ2-7; D possibly corresponds to TRBD2 (6 bases). Germline lookup yields CDR1 SGHRS and CDR2 YFSETQ. Trimming pared 4 bases from V and 5 bases from J, leaving 13 bases between. CDR3 size: 13 residues. CDR3 sequence reads: CASSRQGGDEQYF. As DNA, the CDR3 is TGCGCCAGCAGCCGGCAGGGAGGCGACGAGCAGTACTTC.

The chain employs TRBV20-1 and TRBJ2-7; D possibly uses TRBD1 or TRBD2 (5 bases each). The ends were cut back, 0 bases at V and 4 bases at J, with 16 bases in the middle. The CDR3 has 15 amino acids. Germline values: CDR1 DFQATT, CDR2 SNEGSKA (reference sequence). CDR3 DNA: TGCAGTGCTAGAGATCTGACTGGGACCGTTTACGAGCAGTACTTC. Translation gives CSARDLTGTVYEQYF.

This chain links TRBV21-1 with TRBJ2-7; TRBD1 is the table's D call and was not checked against the DNA. TRBV21-1 is a pseudogene segment. This CDR3 spans 14 amino acids. CDR3 coding DNA: TGTGCCAGCAGCAAAGACAGGCGATTCTACGAGCAGTACTTC. Its protein is CASSKDRRFYEQYF.

This chain joins TRBV5-5 and TRBJ1-2, with D possibly being TRBD1 (5 bases). Germline V CDR1 and CDR2: SGHKS, YYEKEE (reference sequence). The V end lost 2 bases, the J end lost 5 bases, and 19 bases lay between the germline ends. The CDR3 runs 16 residues. In DNA, the CDR3 is TGTGCCAGCAGCTTAAAAGGACAAGACTTCGGTTATGGCTACACCTTC. Amino acid sequence: CASSLKGQDFGYGYTF.

This clonotype was detected ten times or more. V gene TRBV6-5 combines with J gene TRBJ1-6; D is unclear. Per germline, CDR1 MNHEY and CDR2 SVGAGI. The CDR3 is made up of 15 amino acids. V gave up 0 bases and J gave up 7 bases, with 10 bases separating them. The CDR3 DNA reads as TGTGCCAGCAGTTACTCGGGAGCCGCAAATTCACCCCTCCACTTT. It encodes CASSYSGAANSPLHF.

V and J are TRBV15 and TRBJ2-7; 9 nucleotides match TRBD1. This CDR3 is built from 14 residues. V shed 5 bases, J shed 2 bases, and the junction held 4 bases outside the gene matches. The V gene's germline CDR1 is LNHNV and CDR2 YYDKDF (reference sequence). CDR3 DNA: TGTGCCACCAGCCCCCGGACAGGGGCCTACGAGCAGTACTTC. This gives the protein CATSPRTGAYEQYF.

This clonotype showed up just a few times. V and J are TRBV20-1 and TRBJ1-1; D gene unclear. The CDR3 is 11 amino acids. The germline V and J ends were trimmed by 6 bases and 1 base, with 6 bases remaining between them. The germline CDR1 and CDR2 sequences are DFQATT and SNEGSKA (reference sequence). DNA for the CDR3: TGCAGTGCCGCTAAGAACACTGAAGCTTTCTTT. It yields the protein CSAAKNTEAFF.

J is TRBJ2-3 and V is TRBV20-1; D gene ambiguous. The CDR3 spans 15 residues. V lost 6 bases to trimming and J lost 6 bases, with 22 bases between them. Per the germline V gene, CDR1 is DFQATT and CDR2 is SNEGSKA (reference sequence). The CDR3 sequence: CSAQKVPGPLDTQYF. CDR3 bases: TGCAGTGCCCAAAAAGTTCCTGGTCCCCTCGATACGCAGTATTTT.

The chain links TRBV20-1 to TRBJ2-3, with D perhaps matching TRBD1 or TRBD2 (5 bases each). Per germline, CDR1 DFQATT and CDR2 SNEGSKA (reference sequence). The ends were cut back, 1 base at V and 0 bases at J, with 11 bases in the middle. This CDR3 contains 15 residues. The DNA of the CDR3 is TGCAGTGCTAGAGTCCGGGGCTTTAGCACAGATACGCAGTATTTT. It yields the protein CSARVRGFSTDTQYF.

The DNA for the CDR3 is TGTGCCAGCTCACCGGGACTAGGACGTCTCGAGCAGTACTTC. This codes for CASSPGLGRLEQYF. The J gene is TRBJ2-7, the V gene TRBV18, with 8 bases that match TRBD2. Looked up from germline, CDR1 is KGHSH and CDR2 is LQKENI. This CDR3 is 14 amino acids long. The V gene end was trimmed by 3 bases and the J gene end by 6 bases; junction bases not matched to a gene: 7.

The chain is built from TRBV20-1 and TRBJ1-4; D is ambiguous. The CDR3 runs to 14 residues. V gave up 1 base and J gave up 5 bases, with 11 bases separating them. Germline V gene lookup returns CDR1 DFQATT and CDR2 SNEGSKA (reference sequence). CDR3 DNA: TGCAGTGCTAGAGGTGACGCCGGGAATGAAAAACTGTTTTTT. It is translated as CSARGDAGNEKLFF.

The rearrangement uses TRBV15 and TRBJ2-3, with a tentative D call TRBD2 (5 bases). The germline V gene encodes CDR1 LNHNV and CDR2 YYDKDF (reference sequence). The CDR3 runs 16 residues. V was cut by 1 base and J by 6 bases, with 17 bases left in between. The CDR3, as DNA: TGTGCCACCAGCAGAGGGACTCAACCAAGCAGGGATACGCAGTATTTT. Translation gives CATSRGTQPSRDTQYF.

This clonotype has more than one count but fewer than ten. The V gene is TRBV6-5, the J gene TRBJ1-5; no clear D. The CDR3 sequence is 14 residues long. V was pared by 4 bases and J by 3 bases, with 10 bases between. In germline, CDR1 is MNHEY, CDR2 SVGAGI. Here the CDR3 reads CASSSRENNQPQHF. DNA of the CDR3: TGTGCCAGCAGTTCCCGGGAGAACAATCAGCCCCAGCATTTT.

This clonotype was detected a few times. This chain connects TRBV20-1 to TRBJ1-5, with TRBD1 as a possible D gene (6 bases). V was trimmed by 4 bases and J by 7 bases, leaving 20 bases between them. The CDR3 spans 15 residues. Germline V gives CDR1 DFQATT, CDR2 SNEGSKA (reference sequence). In DNA, the CDR3 is TGCAGTGCTACGGGGGGTGTGGCAGGGGAACAGCCCCAGCATTTT. This codes for CSATGGVAGEQPQHF.

This clonotype was counted between two and nine times. This chain connects TRBV28 to TRBJ2-7, with 10 bases aligning to TRBD1. Germline trimming cut 4 bases from V and 2 bases from J; bases unmatched to any gene: 8. This CDR3 comprises 16 residues. CDR1 and CDR2 (germline): MDHEN, SYDVKM. The CDR3 reads CASSSPTGQGTYEQYF. Written as DNA, the CDR3 is TGTGCCAGCAGTTCGCCGACGGGACAGGGGACCTACGAGCAGTACTTC.

V gene TRBV27 combines with J gene TRBJ2-3; TRBD1 is a possible D gene (6 bases). The germline V gene has CDR1 MNHEY and CDR2 SMNVEV (reference sequence). V lost 8 bases and J lost 4, with 16 bases in between. The CDR3 loop spans 14 amino acids. CDR3 sequence (DNA): TGTGCCAGCGGACAGTCCGAAGCACCAGATACGCAGTATTTT. This sequence encodes CASGQSEAPDTQYF.

This chain's CDR3 is CSARSTGTGNSPLHF. The DNA of the CDR3 is TGCAGTGCTAGAAGCACCGGGACAGGGAACTCACCCCTCCACTTT. The rearrangement uses TRBV20-1 and TRBJ1-6, with TRBD1 matching 9 bases. The V segment lost 2 bases and the J segment 10 bases; nucleotides outside the gene matches: 9. Germline CDR1 DFQATT, CDR2 SNEGSKA (reference sequence). The CDR3 loop spans 15 amino acids.